These T cell receptor beta chains were read from a single sample in a study of neurological immune-mediated disorders. From the 5' RACE reads, TCRdb called clonotypes with MiXCR, one entry per CDR3 protein. Of tens of thousands of distinct CDR3 sequences listed, 4% are singletons. The sample comprised CD4+ T cells from blood. The origin of the receptors is a woman between 40 and 50 years old with multiple sclerosis. Each CDR3 is given with its conserved first and last residue. Fields, in order: CDR3 DNA, CDR3 protein, clone size, J gene, D gene, V gene. The D gene is left open where the match is weak. The listing skips clone size in some rows; elsewhere it reads once, few, many or a size class.

TGCGCCAGCAGCCTGGGTCTGGCTGGGGCCAACGTCCTGACTTTC | CASSLGLAGANVLTF | many | TRBJ2-6 | NA | TRBV5-1
TGCGCCAGCAGCTTGGGCGGGGGCCCACAAGAGACCCAGTACTTC | CASSLGGGPQETQYF | many | TRBJ2-5 | NA | TRBV5-1
TGTGCCAGCAGTGAACGTCAACTTGAAGAGACCCAGTACTTC | CASSERQLEETQYF | few | TRBJ2-5 | NA | TRBV2
TGTGCCACCAGCAGAGATCGAGGGCGGAACACCTATGGCTACACCTTC | CATSRDRGRNTYGYTF | many | TRBJ1-2 | NA | TRBV15
TGCAGTGCTAGAGATCTAAGGGGGCCGCAGAGCTCCTACAATGAGCAGTTCTTC | CSARDLRGPQSSYNEQFF | many | TRBJ2-1 | TRBD1 | TRBV20-1
TGTGCCAACAGCTTAGAACGCACTAGCGTTCTGACAGATACGCAGTATTTT | CANSLERTSVLTDTQYF | NA | TRBJ2-3 | TRBD2 | TRBV7-6
TGCGCCAGCAGCCAAGGGGGAGCGCGGGGGGGCAATCAGCCCCAGCATTTT | CASSQGGARGGNQPQHF | many | TRBJ1-5 | NA | TRBV4-1
TGTGCCAGCAGTGAAGTTCGGGACCTCCTGCCCCTCCACTTT | CASSEVRDLLPLHF | many | TRBJ1-6 | NA | TRBV2
TGTGCCAGCTCACCGACATTAGGGGAGACCCAGTACTTC | CASSPTLGETQYF | few | TRBJ2-5 | NA | TRBV18
TGTGCCAGCCACAGGGACTGGAGTAAGACCCAGTACTTC | CASHRDWSKTQYF | many | TRBJ2-5 | NA | TRBV2
TGTGCCACCAGTGAGAGATTTGAGTGGCGAGATGAGCAGTTCTTC | CATSERFEWRDEQFF | many | TRBJ2-1 | NA | TRBV24-1
TGTGCCAGCAGCTTGGGGCCGGATCAGCCCCAGCATTTT | CASSLGPDQPQHF | many | TRBJ1-5 | NA | TRBV5-6
TGCAGTGCTAGAGACGGCGGTCGGAACCAAGAGACCCAGTACTTC | CSARDGGRNQETQYF | many | TRBJ2-5 | NA | TRBV20-1